The 15 T cell receptor beta chains below come from one sample, sequenced in a study of T cells after yellow fever vaccination. TCRdb reprocessed the 5' RACE reads with MiXCR, giving one entry per CDR3 protein. The sample has approximately 510,000 distinct CDR3 sequences; just over 20% are singletons. The sample was PBMCs, taken less than 25 days after the first yellow fever vaccination. These receptors were obtained from a man aged 18 to 30 who received the YFV17D yellow fever vaccine.

The chain recombines TRBV12-3 or TRBV12-4 with TRBJ2-5; 11 bases match TRBD2. The trim removed 4 bases at V and 5 bases at J, leaving 6 bases unmatched. The CDR3 length is 15 residues. The CDR3 bases are TGTGCCAGCAGTTGGATAGCGGGGGGGCGGGAGACCCAGTACTTC. This sequence encodes CASSWIAGGRETQYF.

The genes are TRBV12-3 or TRBV12-4 and TRBJ1-5, with unresolved D. The CDR3 loop spans 14 amino acids. Trimming removed 6 bases from V and 7 bases from J, with 16 bases in between. The CDR3 is CASSLMGKGQPQHF. The CDR3 nucleotides read TGTGCCAGCAGCCTCATGGGCAAGGGCCAGCCCCAGCATTTT.

This rearrangement joins TRBV11-2 to TRBJ2-1, with 11 bases matching TRBD2. Germline loops: CDR1 SGHAT, CDR2 FQNNGV. The trim removed 3 bases at V and 7 bases at J, leaving 5 bases unmatched. CDR3 length: 15 residues. CDR3 loop: CASSFPSGGINEQFF. The DNA of the CDR3 is TGTGCCAGCAGCTTCCCTAGCGGGGGGATTAATGAGCAGTTCTTC.

This clonotype was seen a handful of times. The chain employs TRBV15 and TRBJ2-3; tentatively, D is TRBD2 (7 bases). The CDR3 runs to 14 residues. Germline assignment: CDR1 LNHNV and CDR2 YYDKDF (reference sequence). The V gene lost 4 bases and the J gene lost 2 bases, with 10 bases spanning the gap. The CDR3 nucleotides read TGTGCCACCAGCAACGGGGGGCCCACAGATACGCAGTATTTT. Amino acid sequence: CATSNGGPTDTQYF.

There are a few counts of this clonotype. The chain is built from TRBV6-5 and TRBJ1-5, with no clear D. Trimming pared 2 bases from V and 7 bases from J, leaving 0 bases between. The length of the CDR3 is 10 residues. In germline, CDR1 is MNHEY, CDR2 SVGAGI. CDR3 residues: CASSYQPQHF. The DNA of the CDR3 is TGTGCCAGCAGTTACCAGCCCCAGCATTTT.

The chain links TRBV27 to TRBJ1-1; D gene unclear. Trimming removed 0 bases from V and 4 bases from J, with 12 bases in between. This CDR3 has 15 amino acids. Germline assignment: CDR1 MNHEY and CDR2 SMNVEV (reference sequence). DNA of the CDR3: TGTGCCAGCAGTTTATCGGCGGACGGTGGCACTGAAGCTTTCTTT. Translation: CASSLSADGGTEAFF.

This clonotype appeared once. V usage is TRBV9 and J usage is TRBJ2-2; 8 bases agree with TRBD1. Germline V CDR1 and CDR2: SGDLS, YYNGEE. The length of the CDR3 is 15 residues. The trim removed 2 bases at V and 1 base at J, leaving 1 base unmatched. DNA for the CDR3: TGTGCCAGCAGCGTGGACAGGGTGAACACCGGGGAGCTGTTTTTT. Amino acid sequence: CASSVDRVNTGELFF.

The rearrangement links TRBV6-1 to TRBJ1-5; D gene ambiguous. CDR1 is MNHNS and CDR2 is SASEGT in the germline V gene. CDR3 size: 15 residues. V lost 8 bases and J 0 bases, leaving 14 bases between the germline ends. The CDR3 nucleotides read TGTGCCAGCTGGGCAGGCTATTATAGCAATCAGCCCCAGCATTTT. It specifies CASWAGYYSNQPQHF.

This clonotype was seen repeatedly, ten times or more. The CDR3 is CASSIPGLTDTQYF. The CDR3 nucleotides are TGTGCCAGTAGTATTCCCGGTCTCACAGATACGCAGTATTTT. V usage is TRBV19 and J usage is TRBJ2-3; no clear D gene. V was shortened by 3 bases and J by 2 bases, with 9 bases between the two germline ends. The CDR3 runs 14 residues. Per the germline V gene, CDR1 is LNHDA and CDR2 is SQIVND (reference sequence).

In this sample, this clonotype turned up a few times. The chain carries TRBV6-2 or TRBV6-3 and TRBJ2-7, with a possible D match to TRBD1 (6 bases). The CDR3 sequence is 13 residues long. Trimming stripped 7 bases from V and 0 bases from J, with 10 bases between. The V gene's germline CDR1 is MNHEY and CDR2 SVGEGT. CDR3 amino acids: CASTDRSSYEQYV. CDR3 DNA: TGTGCCAGCACCGACAGGAGCTCCTACGAGCAGTACGTC.

This rearrangement joins TRBV28 to TRBJ2-2; D uncertain. V was clipped by 5 bases and J by 5 bases, with 12 bases between them. Germline lookup yields CDR1 MDHEN and CDR2 SYDVKM. This CDR3 region has 14 residues. The CDR3 loop reads CASSPPHYTGELFF. CDR3 nucleotides: TGTGCCAGCAGTCCTCCCCACTATACCGGGGAGCTGTTTTTT. Full variable domain (rest looked up from reference TRBV28 and TRBJ2-2): DVKVTQSSRYLVKRTGEKVFLECVQDMDHENMFWYRQDPGLGLRLIYFSYDVKMKEKGDIPEGYSVSREKKERFSLILESASTNQTSMYLCASSPPHYTGELFFGEGSRLTVL.

V and J are TRBV20-1 and TRBJ1-5, with D tentatively TRBD1 (5 bases). Germline V gene data show CDR1 as DFQATT and CDR2 as SNEGSKA (reference sequence). The CDR3 is 16 amino acids. The CDR3 region is CCARDLGAGVKEPQHF. The CDR3 bases are TGCTGCGCTAGAGATTTAGGGGCCGGGGTTAAGGAGCCCCAGCATTTT.

The chain joins TRBV12-3 or TRBV12-4 to TRBJ2-3; D gene unclear. This CDR3 spans 14 amino acids. With 3 bases removed from V and 5 bases from J, the gap between germline ends came to 12 bases. In DNA form, the CDR3 reads TGTGCCAGCAGTTTGCAAGGTCGAGGAGATACGCAGTATTTT. Its translation is CASSLQGRGDTQYF.

This clonotype has only a few counts. The chain has TRBV11-2 and TRBJ1-1; D remains ambiguous. The CDR3 spans 15 residues. V lost 1 base and J lost 8, with 17 bases in between. Germline CDR1 and CDR2: SGHAT and FQNNGV. CDR3 nucleotide sequence: TGTGCCAGCAGCTTAGGTTCGGCTCCCGACCGAGAAGCTTTCTTT. It codes for CASSLGSAPDREAFF.

This clonotype was detected a few times. V usage is TRBV7-2 and J usage is TRBJ2-1, with 12 bases matching TRBD2. CDR1 is SGHTA, CDR2 FQGNSA, per germline. The CDR3 sequence is 17 residues long. Trimming at V came to 5 bases and at J to 7 bases, leaving 12 bases not matched to a gene. CDR3 residues: CASSPRLAGATGNEQFF. Here the CDR3 DNA reads TGTGCCAGCAGCCCACGACTAGCGGGGGCTACAGGGAATGAGCAGTTCTTC.